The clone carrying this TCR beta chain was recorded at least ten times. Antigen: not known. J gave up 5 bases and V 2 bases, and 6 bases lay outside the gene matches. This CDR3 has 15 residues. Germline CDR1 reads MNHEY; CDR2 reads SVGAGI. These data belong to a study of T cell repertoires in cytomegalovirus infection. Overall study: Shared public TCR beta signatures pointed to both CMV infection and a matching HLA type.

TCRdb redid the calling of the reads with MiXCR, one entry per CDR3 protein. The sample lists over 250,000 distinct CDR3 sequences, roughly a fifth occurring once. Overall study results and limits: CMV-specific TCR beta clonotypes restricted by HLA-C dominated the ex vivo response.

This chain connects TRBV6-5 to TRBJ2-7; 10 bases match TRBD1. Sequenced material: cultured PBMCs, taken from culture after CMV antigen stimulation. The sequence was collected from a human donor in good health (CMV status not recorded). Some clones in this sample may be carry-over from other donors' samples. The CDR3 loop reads CASSYTRQGAHEQYF. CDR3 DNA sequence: TGTGCCAGCAGTTACACCCGACAGGGGGCCCACGAGCAGTACTTC.